This T cell receptor (beta chain) emerged from a study of T cells in Graves' hyperthyroidism and ophthalmopathy (dated by TCRdb to the late 2010s). Turning to the overall study: Peripheral blood was sampled at the time of initial diagnosis, prior to any treatment. Following sampling, methimazole starting at 30 mg daily was given to hyperthyroidism patients, and high-dose intravenous methylprednisolone was given to ophthalmopathy patients. To identify TCR V-J signatures that set the groups apart, the researchers used a discovery cohort of 100 patients, made up of under 50 with Graves' ophthalmopathy and some 55 with stable Graves' hyperthyroidism. Prospective prediction of ophthalmopathy was tested in an independent validation cohort of fewer than 20 hyperthyroidism patients and some 17 patients who later progressed to ophthalmopathy. In addition, the study compared T-cell repertoires in thyroid tissue and in blood from about 6 Graves' hyperthyroidism patients. The paper describes TCR Vbeta CDR3 sequencing of more than 120 peripheral blood samples, made up of about 41 ophthalmopathy patients, roughly 80 hyperthyroidism patients and 17 progressor patients. The 80 to 100 discovery patients were randomly divided into training and test sets at a 7:3 ratio. The paper as a whole reports these results and caveats: Sample size was not statistically predetermined, and investigators were not blinded to group allocation. Blood samples also contained most of the expanded thyroid clonotypes (frequency above 0.001), which suggests that blood repertoires may reflect thyroid immune responses. In validation, the model predicted progression to ophthalmopathy with 55% to 71% sensitivity and less than 80% specificity, a median of roughly seven months before onset. Ophthalmopathy was separated from stable hyperthyroidism by a 13 V-J signature model, with approximately 86% sensitivity and 81% to 82% specificity obtained in cross-validation and 80%/75% obtained in testing.

This clonotype has ten or more counts. What antigen it recognizes has not been identified. Qualities for individual bases were not recorded, and no much larger clone is one base off. Hyperthyroidism patients were aged 18 to 65 years and newly diagnosed, with disease duration of less than 2 months. Exclusion was applied to patients with uncontrolled infections, other autoimmune diseases, pregnancy or lactation. Diagnoses were established on the basis of clinical symptoms, serum thyroxine and TRAb, thyroid ultrasound, and orbital computed tomography. Blood from progressor patients was collected at the time of first diagnosis with hyperthyroidism, before any ophthalmopathy symptoms had appeared. PBMCs were separated from roughly 9.6 ml of fresh peripheral blood using Ficoll-Paque density gradient centrifugation. Progressor patients were first diagnosed with Graves' hyperthyroidism and then developed ophthalmopathy during follow-up. Trizol reagent was used to extract total RNA, and RNA quality was then checked on an Agilent 2100 Bioanalyzer.

The TCR beta CDR3 regions were amplified from RNA transcripts. A first-round RT-PCR of the TCR CDR3 used the HTBI primer set with the Qiagen OneStep RT-PCR kit. A second multiplex PCR round built the libraries, followed by size selection and purification. Sequencing of the libraries was done on an Illumina HiSeq2000 using paired-end 100 bp reads. Per the original workflow: SOAPnuke was used to process the raw data, with reads discarded if the reads contained adapters or uncalled bases, had a mean Phred below 15, or lacked an exact constant-primer or identifier match. COPE v1.2.5 was used to merge the high-quality paired reads, and each unique nucleotide sequence was defined as a clonotype. MiTCR v1.1 was used to align clonotypes to the IMGT TRBV, TRBD and TRBJ reference segments. Only V-J combinations with frequency above 0.0001, covering 99% to 99.2% of repertoires, were analysed. A TCS score was defined as the ratio of F50 (clonal expansion) to E x V (chaos), with BLOSUM62-based TCRdist applied between CDR3 peptides within each V-J. Welch's t-statistics and random forest reduced 500 to 550 V-J features to some 14, which were used in a naive Bayes classifier (R e1071). Clones were called with MiXCR by TCRdb after fastp trimmed the public reads at Q25, and only in-frame beta chains were retained. Rows with a matching CDR3 protein are joined into one entry that keeps the most common DNA and genes. The V and J calls and clone size come from TCRdb's table, not from the authors' own analysis. The table for this sample lists roughly 260,000 distinct CDR3 sequences; roughly 15% of them were counted only once. The ten largest clones add up to about an eighth of the sample.

The junction shows trimming of 8 bases on V and 4 bases on J, plus 11 bases between the germline ends. CDR3 length: 11 amino acids, cysteine to phenylalanine. Only the CDR3 portion is preserved as DNA: 33 bases, with reading frame beginning at the first base. CDR1 and CDR2 are drawn from the germline V gene (reference sequence): DFQATT, SNEGSKA. Sequencing input: blood. The sequence was obtained from a woman in her forties with Graves' hyperthyroidism that later progressed to Graves' ophthalmopathy. Rearrangement joined TRBV20-1 to TRBJ1-1, with TRBD1 perhaps the D gene, on 5 matching bases. This receptor has the CDR3 CSPPGGTEAFF. The sequenced DNA is TGCAGTCCCCCGGGGGGCACTGAAGCTTTCTTT.